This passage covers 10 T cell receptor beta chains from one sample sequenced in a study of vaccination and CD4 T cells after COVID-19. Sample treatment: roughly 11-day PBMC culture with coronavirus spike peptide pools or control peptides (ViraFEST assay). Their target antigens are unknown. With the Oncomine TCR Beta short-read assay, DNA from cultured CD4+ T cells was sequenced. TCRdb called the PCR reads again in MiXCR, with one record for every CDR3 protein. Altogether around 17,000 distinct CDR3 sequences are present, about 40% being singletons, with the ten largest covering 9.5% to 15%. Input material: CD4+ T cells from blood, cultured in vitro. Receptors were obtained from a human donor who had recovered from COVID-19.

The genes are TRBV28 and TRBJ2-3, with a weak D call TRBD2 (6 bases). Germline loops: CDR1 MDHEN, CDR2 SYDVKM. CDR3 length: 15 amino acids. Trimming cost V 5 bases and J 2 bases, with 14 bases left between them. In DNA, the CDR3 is TGTGCCAGCAGTAGCACCGGGACTTACACAGATACGCAGTATTTT. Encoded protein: CASSSTGTYTDTQYF.

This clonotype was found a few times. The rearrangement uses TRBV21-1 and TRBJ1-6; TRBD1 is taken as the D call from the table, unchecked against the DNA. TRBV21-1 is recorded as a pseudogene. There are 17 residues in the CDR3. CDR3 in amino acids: CATLPRAEGPYNSPLHF. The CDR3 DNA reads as TGTGCCACACTCCCCCGGGCCGAGGGGCCTTATAATTCACCCCTCCACTTT.

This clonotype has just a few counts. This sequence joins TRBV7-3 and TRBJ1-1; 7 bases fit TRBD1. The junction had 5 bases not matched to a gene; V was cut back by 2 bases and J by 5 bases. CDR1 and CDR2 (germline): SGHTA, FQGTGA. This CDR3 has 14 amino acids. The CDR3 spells CASSLQGESTEAFF. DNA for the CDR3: TGTGCCAGCAGCTTACAGGGGGAAAGTACTGAAGCTTTCTTT.

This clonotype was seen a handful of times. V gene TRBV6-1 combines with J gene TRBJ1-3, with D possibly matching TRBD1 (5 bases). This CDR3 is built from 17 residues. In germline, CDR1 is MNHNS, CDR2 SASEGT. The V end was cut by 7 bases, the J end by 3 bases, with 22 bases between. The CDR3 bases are TGTGCCAGCAACCTCGACGGTGGGGGTTTGAATGGAAACACCATATATTTT. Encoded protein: CASNLDGGGLNGNTIYF.

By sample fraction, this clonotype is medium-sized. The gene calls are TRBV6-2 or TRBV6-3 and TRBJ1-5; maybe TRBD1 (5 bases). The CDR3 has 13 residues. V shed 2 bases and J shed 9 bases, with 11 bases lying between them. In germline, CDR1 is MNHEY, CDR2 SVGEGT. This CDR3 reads CASSYGAALPQHF. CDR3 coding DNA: TGTGCCAGCAGTTACGGGGCGGCTTTGCCCCAGCATTTT.

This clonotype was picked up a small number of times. CDR3: CATSRGYPGPRISMRTGELFF. The CDR3, as DNA: TGTGCCACCAGCAGAGGGTACCCGGGTCCTAGAATTTCGATGCGCACCGGGGAGCTGTTTTTT. This chain connects TRBV15 to TRBJ2-2; no firm D call. Deletions cut 1 base from V and 4 bases from J, with 28 bases between. Germline CDR1 reads LNHNV; CDR2 reads YYDKDF (reference sequence). The CDR3 consists of 21 residues.

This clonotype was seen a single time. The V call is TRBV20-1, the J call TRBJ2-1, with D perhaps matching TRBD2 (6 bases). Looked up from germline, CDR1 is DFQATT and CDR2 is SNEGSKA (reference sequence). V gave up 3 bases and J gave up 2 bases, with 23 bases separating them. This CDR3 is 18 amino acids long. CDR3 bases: TGCAGTGCTAGGAGACTGTCGGCGGGAAGCACGGCCTACAATGAGCAGTTCTTC. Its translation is CSARRLSAGSTAYNEQFF.

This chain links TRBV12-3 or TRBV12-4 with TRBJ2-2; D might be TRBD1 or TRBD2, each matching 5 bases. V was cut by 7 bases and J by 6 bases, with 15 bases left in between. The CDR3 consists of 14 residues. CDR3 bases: TGTGCCAGCAAGGGGACCCGAAACGCCGGGGAGCTGTTTTTT. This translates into CASKGTRNAGELFF.

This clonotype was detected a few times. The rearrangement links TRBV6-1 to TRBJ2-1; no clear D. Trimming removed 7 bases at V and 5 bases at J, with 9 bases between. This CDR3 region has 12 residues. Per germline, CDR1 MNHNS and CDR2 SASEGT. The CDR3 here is CASNLGDNEQFF. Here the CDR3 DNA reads TGTGCCAGCAACCTAGGAGACAATGAGCAGTTCTTC.

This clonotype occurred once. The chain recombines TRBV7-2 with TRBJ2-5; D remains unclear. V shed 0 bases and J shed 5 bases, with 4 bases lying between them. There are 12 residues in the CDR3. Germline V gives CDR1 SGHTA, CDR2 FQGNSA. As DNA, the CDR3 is TGTGCCAGCAGCTTAGCCCGGGAGACCCAGTACTTC. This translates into CASSLARETQYF.